This is a list of T cell receptor beta chains from one sample in a study of tumor and adjacent non-tumor tissue in lung cancer. TCRdb re-derived calls from the multiplex PCR reads in MiXCR, one entry per CDR3 protein. The sample has 85,000 to 100,000 distinct CDR3 sequences, just over 65% seen once. Sequenced input: lung tumor tissue. These receptors all come from a man in his 60s with non-small cell lung cancer. CDR3s include the opening cysteine and the closing phenylalanine or tryptophan. The D gene is left open where the match is weak. A clone size is listed for some rows: how often the clone was seen (once, few, many), or a class if it is expanded.

clone_size	v_call	j_call	d_call	cdr3_aa	cdr3_nt
-	TRBV12-5	TRBJ2-2	-	CASGLVFGTKNTGELFF	TGTGCTAGTGGTTTGGTATTTGGGACGAAGAACACCGGGGAGCTGTTTTTT
-	TRBV29-1	TRBJ2-1	-	CNGWTDNRQFF	TGCAACGGGTGGACTGACAATAGGCAGTTCTTC
many	TRBV4-1	TRBJ2-1	-	CASSPSVASYNEQFF	TGCGCCAGCAGCCCCTCGGTGGCCTCCTACAATGAGCAGTTCTTC
-	TRBV29-1	TRBJ2-1	-	CSVEDPSGKYEQFF	TGCAGCGTTGAAGACCCTAGTGGGAAGTATGAGCAGTTCTTC
few	TRBV6-2/TRBV6-3	TRBJ2-5	TRBD2	CTSSDGTSGYQETQYF	TGTACCAGCAGTGACGGGACTAGTGGGTATCAAGAGACCCAATACTTC
many	TRBV11-3	TRBJ1-1	TRBD1	CASSLKTGWMNTEAFF	TGTGCCAGCAGCTTAAAGACAGGGTGGATGAACACTGAAGCTTTCTTT
few	TRBV12-3/TRBV12-4	TRBJ1-1	-	CASSFLGSSMNTEAFF	TGTGCCAGCAGTTTTTTGGGGAGTTCAATGAACACTGAAGCTTTCTTT
-	TRBV19	TRBJ2-1	-	CASSTLASDYNEQFF	TGTGCCAGTAGTACCTTAGCATCCGATTACAATGAGCAGTTCTTC
-	TRBV20-1	TRBJ1-1	-	CSASPGGTEAFF	TGCAGTGCTTCCCCGGGCGGGACTGAAGCTTTCTTT
-	TRBV30	TRBJ2-1	TRBD2	CAWSIWGLSVNEQFF	TGTGCCTGGAGTATTTGGGGACTATCGGTAAATGAGCAGTTCTTC
many	TRBV7-9	TRBJ2-1	-	CASSQQTGQILYNEQFF	TGTGCCAGCAGCCAACAGACAGGTCAGATACTATACAATGAGCAGTTCTTC
-	TRBV20-1	TRBJ2-7	-	CSVKQSPEQYF	TGCAGTGTCAAACAGAGTCCCGAGCAGTACTTC
-	TRBV6-1	TRBJ1-2	-	CASSPGTANYGYTF	TGTGCCAGCAGTCCCGGGACGGCTAACTATGGCTACACCTTC
-	TRBV29-1	TRBJ1-2	-	CSVGLQGNYVYTF	TGCAGCGTTGGATTACAGGGTAACTATGTCTACACCTTC
many	TRBV13	TRBJ2-2	TRBD1	CASRPDRAFANTGELFF	TGTGCCAGCAGACCTGACAGGGCCTTTGCGAACACCGGGGAGCTGTTTTTT
-	TRBV4-1	TRBJ2-5	-	CTSSLNFGGGETQYF	TGCACTAGCAGCCTTAACTTCGGAGGAGGAGAGACCCAGTACTTC
-	TRBV29-1	TRBJ1-2	-	CNVERGNYGYTF	TGCAACGTTGAGAGAGGTAACTATGGCTACACCTTC
-	TRBV11-2	TRBJ2-7	TRBD2	CANSLDFLAEQKWGVEQYF	TGTGCCAACAGCTTAGATTTTCTAGCGGAACAAAAATGGGGTGTCGAGCAGTACTTC
-	TRBV2	TRBJ1-5	TRBD1	CASRTGTGEEPQHF	TGTGCCAGCAGGACCGGGACAGGCGAAGAGCCCCAGCATTTT
-	TRBV20-1	TRBJ1-6	-	CSAGTGWGPPQLCSYNSPLHF	TGCAGTGCCGGAACAGGGTGGGGGCCTCCGCAGCTGTGCTCCTATAATTCACCCCTCCACTTT
-	TRBV6-2/TRBV6-3	TRBJ1-5	-	CASSWLGDNQPQHF	TGTGCCAGTAGTTGGTTGGGTGACAATCAGCCCCAGCATTTT
-	TRBV9	TRBJ2-2	TRBD2	CASSVSGMGTGELFF	TGTGCCAGCAGCGTAAGCGGGATGGGGACCGGGGAGCTGTTTTTT
few	TRBV20-1	TRBJ2-3	TRBD2	CSARELAGGRDMQYF	TGCAGTGCTAGAGAACTAGCGGGGGGAAGAGATATGCAGTACTTT
-	TRBV11-2	TRBJ2-1	-	CASSPHRMMRDEQFF	TGTGCCAGCAGCCCGCACCGGATGATGAGAGATGAGCAGTTCTTC
-	TRBV6-6	TRBJ2-7	TRBD1	CVSSHNRGTYEQYF	TGTGTCAGCAGTCACAACAGGGGAACCTACGAGCAGTACTTC
-	TRBV12-3/TRBV12-4	TRBJ1-5	-	CASRSQGGNQSQHF	TGTGCCAGCAGGTCACAGGGTGGAAATCAGTCCCAGCACTTT
-	TRBV11-2	TRBJ2-3	-	CAGSLMTSVDTQYF	TGTGCCGGCAGTTTAATGACATCAGTAGATACACAGTATTTT
-	TRBV2	TRBJ2-5	TRBD2	CASTLAGVPETQYF	TGTGCCAGCACCCTAGCGGGGGTGCCAGAGACCCAGTACTTC
-	TRBV11-2	TRBJ2-3	-	CASSLRVVGGPTDTQYF	TGTGCCAGCAGCTTACGGGTAGTGGGGGGGCCGACAGATACGCAGTATTTT
-	TRBV19	TRBJ2-1	TRBD1	CASRTTGTGGSNEQFF	TGTGCCAGTAGGACTACCGGGACAGGGGGAAGTAATGAGCAGTTCTTC
many	TRBV7-9	TRBJ2-2	-	CASSFMPNTGELFF	TGTGCCAGCAGCTTTATGCCAAACACCGGGGAGCTGTTTTTT
many	TRBV6-2/TRBV6-3	TRBJ1-1	-	CASSEQDNTEAFF	TGTGCCAGCAGTGAACAGGATAACACTGAAGCTTTCTTT
once	TRBV4-2	TRBJ2-7	-	CTSSHSMGREQYF	TGTACCAGCAGCCATTCGATGGGGCGCGAGCAATACTTC
-	TRBV20-1	TRBJ2-3	-	CSARGRGWADKQYF	TGCAGTGCTAGAGGCCGGGGGTGGGCAGATAAGCAGTATTTT
-	TRBV11-1	TRBJ2-5	TRBD1	CSSSSGQGQGTQYF	TGTAGCAGCAGCTCCGGACAGGGCCAAGGGACCCAGTACTTC
-	TRBV5-5	TRBJ1-6	-	CASSAGPLGGNSPLHF	TGTGCCAGCAGCGCCGGGCCCCTCGGGGGAAATTCACCCCTCCACTTT
many	TRBV24-1	TRBJ2-1	-	CATSDLGGRRTNEQFF	TGTGCCACCAGTGATTTGGGGGGGCGTCGAACCAATGAGCAGTTCTTC
-	TRBV4-2	TRBJ2-4	TRBD2	CVSSQVQASGSLAKNTQYF	TGTGTCAGCAGCCAAGTGCAGGCTAGCGGATCGTTAGCCAAAAACACTCAGTACTTC
-	TRBV4-2	TRBJ2-3	-	CANSLDITDTQYF	TGTGCCAACAGCCTAGACATCACAGATACGCAGTATTTT
few	TRBV5-5	TRBJ2-5	TRBD2	CASSSGGTSFQETQYF	TGTGCCAGCAGCTCGGGGGGGACCAGCTTTCAAGAGACCCAGTACTTC
-	TRBV4-1	TRBJ1-5	-	CVSSHGPRNQPQHF	TGCGTCAGCAGTCATGGGCCTCGGAATCAGCCCCAGCATTTT
-	TRBV5-4	TRBJ1-2	TRBD1	CASSPTRQGDGYAF	TGTGCCAGCAGCCCTACGCGACAGGGGGATGGCTACGCCTTC
-	TRBV7-8	TRBJ2-2	-	CTSSLTGRYTGELFF	TGTACCAGCAGCTTAACAGGGCGATACACCGGGGAGCTGTTTTTT
-	TRBV11-2	TRBJ2-1	TRBD1	CASSLVNSGTGKYNEQFF	TGTGCCAGCAGCTTGGTAAACAGCGGGACAGGGAAATACAATGAGCAATTCTTC
-	TRBV6-5	TRBJ2-3	-	CSSSYEVSTDTQYF	TGTTCCAGCAGTTACGAGGTTTCCACAGATACGCAGTATTTT
-	TRBV10-2	TRBJ2-2	-	CASQARELFF	TGCGCCTCCCAGGCCAGGGAGCTGTTTTTT
many	TRBV20-1	TRBJ2-7	TRBD1	CSATGTADSYEQYF	TGCAGTGCGACTGGGACAGCCGATTCCTACGAGCAGTACTTC
once	TRBV29-1	TRBJ2-7	TRBD1	CSVLGPGQGLHGEYF	TGCAGCGTTCTTGGGCCGGGACAGGGACTCCACGGGGAGTACTTC
-	TRBV6-6	TRBJ2-3	-	CVSRPYWDTVNTDTQYF	TGTGTCAGCAGGCCATACTGGGACACGGTGAACACAGATACGCAGTATTTT
-	TRBV28	TRBJ1-1	-	CASRPPWPNTEAFF	TGTGCCAGCAGACCCCCTTGGCCGAACACTGAAGCTTTCTTT
-	TRBV12-3/TRBV12-4	TRBJ2-7	TRBD2	CASSLEGTSGRVINYEQYF	TGTGCCAGCAGTTTAGAGGGGACTAGCGGGAGGGTCATTAATTACGAGCAGTACTTC
-	TRBV11-1	TRBJ2-3	-	CASSLARTLSDTQYF	TGTGCCAGCAGCTTGGCCAGGACACTGTCAGATACGCAGTATTTT
-	TRBV11-3	TRBJ2-5	-	CASSWTGEDTQYF	TGTGCCAGTAGCTGGACTGGGGAAGATACCCAGTACTTC
many	TRBV6-1	TRBJ2-1	-	CASSSGRATRSPNNEQFF	TGTGCCAGCAGTTCAGGCCGGGCGACTAGGTCCCCCAACAATGAGCAGTTCTTC
-	TRBV6-6	TRBJ2-1	-	CASSGIGGNNKQFF	TGTGCTTCATCCGGGATAGGGGGTAACAATAAGCAGTTCTTC
-	TRBV11-3	TRBJ1-5	TRBD1	CASSLGQGVNQPQHF	TGTGCCAGCAGCCTGGGACAGGGGGTAAATCAGCCCCAGCATTTT
many	TRBV2	TRBJ1-4	-	CASRPRAGLNEKLFF	TGTGCCAGCAGACCTCGGGCAGGGCTTAATGAAAAACTGTTTTTT
-	TRBV11-2	TRBJ2-1	-	CASSLVGELPYRGRQFF	TGTGCCAGCAGTTTAGTGGGGGAACTGCCTTACCGAGGGAGGCAGTTCTTC